The entry below gives a single T cell receptor gamma chain sequence along with its context. Its specificity is not known. The translation of this DNA and the TCRdb protein of a much larger clone differ at residue 3, probably owing to a read error; the protein shown here is translated from the DNA. The source of the sample is a study of gammadelta T cells in human blood. The CDR3 is made up of 16 amino acids. CDR1 is GITISATS, CDR2 ISYDGTV, per germline (reference sequence). With CATT, TCRdb re-called clones from the RT-PCR reads. The sample consists of about 180 gamma-chain clones, under 1.3% of them appearing once. Study outcomes and limitations: Right after birth, innate γδ T cells reportedly expanded polyclonally after microbial exposure.

The sequence was collected from a human donor. The source material was Vgamma9Vdelta2 gamma-delta T cells from infant blood. The chain carries TRGV9 and TRGJP. CDR3 sequence (DNA): TGTGCCGTGTGGGAGGAACAAGAGTTGGGCAAAAAAATCAAGGTATTT. This translates into CAVWEEQELGKKIKVF.